A single T cell receptor (beta chain) is shown here with its context. Its specificity is not known. Sequenced by immunoSEQ multiplex PCR; TCRdb stores in-frame clones only, minus some. The sample lists 45,000 to 60,000 clones, around nine tenths seen once, with more than 5% in the top ten. Time point indicated: week 35, safety follow-up. One vaccine dose held 300 ug of mutant IDH1 20-mer peptide and came with topical imiquimod. Germline V lookup: CDR1 SNHLY, CDR2 FYNNEI. The CDR3 is 16 amino acids. V lost 5 bases and J lost 5; bases outside the gene matches: 12. The data belong to a study of a mutant IDH1 vaccine in newly diagnosed glioma.

Material: PBMCs, obtained from a glioma patient whose treatment included an IDH1 peptide vaccine. The source is a woman aged 40 to 55 with glioma. The chain has TRBV2 and TRBJ2-5, with TRBD2 matching over 9 bases. Here the CDR3 reads CASSRELAGAGETQYF. The CDR3 nucleotides read TGTGCCAGCAGTAGGGAATTAGCGGGAGCGGGGGAGACCCAGTACTTC.